Shown below are 27 T cell receptor beta chains from a single sample sequenced in a study of shared clonotypes between healthy human individuals (dated by TCRdb to 2018 to 2020). The library relied on the immunoSEQ multiplex PCR assay. What TCRdb holds here is the immuneACCESS table cut down to in-frame rearrangements. Part of the clones is not present; checked against another copy, under half of the missing clones reflect an unresolved V gene, and the others are unexplained. The sample table contains some 2.1 million clones; only one count was recorded for approximately 95% of them. The ten largest clones take up 0.1% to 0.15% of the sample. The sample consisted of naive CD4+ T cells sorted from blood. The label giving this sample's cell subset or site can be read as: CD45RA+ positively selected. The receptors here all came from a man between 18 and 35 years old in good health.

The rearrangement links TRBV5-6 to TRBJ2-3; no reliable D call. The CDR3 is 16 residues long. V lost 2 bases and J 0 bases, leaving 13 bases between the germline ends. Per the germline V gene, CDR1 is SGHDT and CDR2 is YYEEEE. The CDR3 sequence: CASSFSETRSTDTQYF. CDR3 sequence (DNA): TGTGCCAGCAGCTTTTCGGAAACGAGAAGCACAGATACGCAGTATTTT.

The V and J genes are TRBV19 and TRBJ2-7, with TRBD2 identical over 11 bases. Germline lookup yields CDR1 LNHDA and CDR2 SQIVND (reference sequence). V was pared by 4 bases and J by 3 bases, with 5 bases of the junction left unmatched. The CDR3 spans 15 residues. CDR3 DNA: TGTGCCAGTAGTAGCTCTAGCGGGGGGAACTACGAGCAGTACTTC. Its protein is CASSSSSGGNYEQYF.

This clone was detected once. This may be a read error, as it is one base from a much larger clone. In the same sample, other DNA sequences code for this CDR3. The rearrangement links TRBV4-1 to TRBJ2-7, with 8 nucleotides matching TRBD1. The CDR3 runs to 16 residues. Germline CDR1 MGHRA, CDR2 YSYEKL. The CDR3 sequence is CASSQGRDRYSYEQYF. CDR3 nucleotide sequence: TGCGCCAGCAGCCAAGGAAGGGACAGGTATTCCTACGAGCAATACTTC.

This clone was observed once. This rearrangement joins TRBV9 to TRBJ2-7, with D tentatively TRBD1 (5 bases). V gave up 3 bases and J gave up 0 bases, with 10 bases separating them. This CDR3 contains 14 residues. CDR1 and CDR2 (germline): SGDLS, YYNGEE. CDR3 loop: CASSEGFPSYEQYF. CDR3 DNA sequence: TGTGCCAGCAGCGAGGGGTTCCCCTCCTACGAGCAGTACTTC.

This clone was seen just once. The gene calls are TRBV5-4 and TRBJ2-3; TRBD2 might be the D (6 bases). V was cut by 0 bases and J by 4 bases, with 9 bases left in between. This CDR3 region has 14 residues. From germline, CDR1 is SGHNT and CDR2 YYREEE (reference sequence). The CDR3 region has the DNA TGTGCCAGCAGCTTGGGGGGAGGCGCAGATACGCAGTATTTT. Amino acids: CASSLGGGADTQYF.

The chain joins TRBV29-1 to TRBJ1-1; the D gene is possibly TRBD1 (5 bases). Germline CDR1 SQVTM, CDR2 ANQGSEA. The CDR3 extends over 14 amino acids. V lost 3 bases, J lost 2 bases, and 13 bases lay in between. CDR3 sequence reads: CSVEVQGRNTEAFF. CDR3 in DNA: TGCAGCGTTGAGGTCCAGGGACGTAACACTGAAGCTTTCTTT.

Concerning this clone: This same CDR3 is encoded by further DNA sequences in the sample. The chain uses TRBV7-7 and TRBJ2-7; TRBD1 matches 9 bases. Germline CDR1 SSHAT, CDR2 FNYEAQ (reference sequence). The CDR3 sequence is 13 residues long. CDR3 DNA sequence: TGTGCTAGTAGCTCGGACAGGGGCTACGAGCAGTACTTC. Its translation: CASSSDRGYEQYF.

The chain joins TRBV29-1 to TRBJ2-5, with D maybe TRBD2 (5 bases). The CDR3 sequence is 13 residues long. V dropped 8 bases and J dropped 5 bases, with 18 bases sitting between them. Germline-derived CDR1 and CDR2 are SQVTM and ANQGSEA. The CDR3 sequence: CSHSVGPGETQYF. CDR3 DNA sequence: TGCAGCCACTCGGTCGGGCCGGGGGAGACCCAGTACTTC.

The rearrangement links TRBV7-8 to TRBJ2-1; 9 bases align to TRBD2. This CDR3 has 17 residues. After removal of 5 bases from V and 7 bases from J, the junction contained 15 bases not matched to a gene. Germline values: CDR1 SGHVS, CDR2 FQNEAQ. As DNA, the CDR3 is TGTGCCAGCAGCAAAAGACGTGGGACTAGCCGGGGAAATGAGCAGTTCTTC. Amino acid sequence: CASSKRRGTSRGNEQFF.

This rearrangement joins TRBV4-1 to TRBJ2-2; possibly TRBD2 for D (7 bases). The CDR3 sequence is 16 residues long. Germline V gene data show CDR1 as MGHRA and CDR2 as YSYEKL. V lost 1 base and J 4 bases, leaving 13 bases between the germline ends. The CDR3 spells CASSQVRGAGTGELFF. The CDR3 region has the DNA TGCGCCAGCAGCCAAGTCCGGGGGGCTGGCACCGGGGAGCTGTTTTTT.

The rearrangement uses TRBV9 and TRBJ2-3; perhaps TRBD1 as D (6 bases). This CDR3 is built from 15 residues. CDR1 and CDR2 from the germline V gene are SGDLS and YYNGEE. Trimming removed 3 bases from V and 1 base from J, with 12 bases in between. CDR3 in DNA: TGTGCCAGCAGCGCAGACAGGTTCGGCACAGATACGCAGTATTTT. As protein: CASSADRFGTDTQYF.

This chain uses TRBV6-6 with TRBJ2-7; D gene ambiguous. There are 15 residues in the CDR3. Germline CDR1 and CDR2: MNHNY and SVGAGI (reference sequence). With 0 bases removed from V and 3 bases from J, the gap between germline ends came to 12 bases. The CDR3 DNA follows: TGTGCCAGCAGTTACTCACTGTCAATGGTCTACGAGCAGTACTTC. Translating gives CASSYSLSMVYEQYF.

The chain combines TRBV6-1 with TRBJ1-5, with D perhaps TRBD1 (6 bases). Deletions cut 7 bases from V and 5 bases from J, with 15 bases between. The CDR3 has 14 amino acids. Germline V gene lookup returns CDR1 MNHNS and CDR2 SASEGT. CDR3 sequence (DNA): TGTGCCAGCACCACCACCGACAGGTATCAGCCCCAGCATTTT. Protein: CASTTTDRYQPQHF.

This clone was observed a single time. The chain uses TRBV10-2 and TRBJ1-6; possible D gene TRBD1, 6 bases. In germline, CDR1 is WSHSY, CDR2 SAAADI. The ends were cut back, 0 bases at V and 10 bases at J, with 16 bases in the middle. This CDR3 contains 16 residues. Written as DNA, the CDR3 is TGCGCCAGCAGTGAGTCCGGGGGACAAGGGGGGTCACCCCTCCACTTT. Translation: CASSESGGQGGSPLHF.

The genes are TRBV18 and TRBJ2-1; D possibly matches TRBD1 or TRBD2 (5 bases each). V was trimmed by 4 bases and J by 6 bases, leaving 10 bases between them. CDR3 length: 13 amino acids. Germline V CDR1 and CDR2: KGHSH, LQKENI. CDR3 sequence reads: CASSLGTSNEQFF. The DNA of the CDR3 is TGTGCCAGCTCACTAGGGACCTCCAATGAGCAGTTCTTC.

About this clone: This sequence may be a read error, since a much larger clone differs from it by one base. The chain recombines TRBV7-9 with TRBJ2-7; D is unresolved. The CDR3 contains 13 residues. Germline-derived CDR1 and CDR2 are SEHNR and FQNEAQ (reference sequence). Trimming removed 1 base at V and 1 base at J, with 5 bases between. The DNA of the CDR3 is TGTGCCAGCAGCTTAGTAGAGTCCTACGAGCAGTACTTC. Amino acids: CASSLVESYEQYF.

V usage is TRBV18 and J usage is TRBJ1-5; D gene ambiguous. V was cut by 4 bases and J by 7 bases, with 11 bases left in between. The CDR3 has 13 residues. Germline values: CDR1 KGHSH, CDR2 LQKENI. Written as DNA, the CDR3 is TGTGCCAGCTCACTAGAAGAGGGCCAGCCCCAGCATTTT. This encodes CASSLEEGQPQHF.

In regard to this clone: A much larger clone lies a single base off, so this may be a read error. The same CDR3 is also encoded by other DNA sequences in this sample. The CDR3: CASSLNQETQYF. The CDR3 DNA reads TGCGCCAGCAGCTTGAACCAGGAGACCCAGTACTTC. The chain couples TRBV5-1 to TRBJ2-5; D is undetermined. The CDR3 covers 12 residues. Germline assignment: CDR1 SGHRS and CDR2 YFSETQ. The whole variable domain, remainder taken from reference TRBV5-1 and TRBJ2-5, is KAGVTQTPRYLIKTRGQQVTLSCSPISGHRSVSWYQQTPGQGLQFLFEYFSETQRNKGNFPGRFSGRQFSNSRSEMNVSTLELGDSALYLCASSLNQETQYFGPGTRLLVL.

This chain uses TRBV11-2 with TRBJ2-1; D may be TRBD1 (6 bases). Germline-derived CDR1 and CDR2 are SGHAT and FQNNGV. Trimming took 5 bases from V and 10 from J, leaving 18 bases between them. The CDR3 is made up of 14 amino acids. CDR3 in DNA: TGTGCCAGCAGCCCTTCCTACAGGACAGCGGAGCAGTTCTTC. Translation: CASSPSYRTAEQFF.

The chain is built from TRBV7-8 and TRBJ1-2; TRBD1 agrees at 8 bases. Per germline, CDR1 SGHVS and CDR2 FQNEAQ. V was clipped by 11 bases and J by 0 bases; unmatched bases: 11. The CDR3 has 15 residues. CDR3 in amino acids: CAERTGSGANYGYTF. The CDR3 DNA reads as TGTGCCGAACGGACAGGGTCCGGGGCTAACTATGGCTACACCTTC.

This sequence joins TRBV7-6 and TRBJ1-2; maybe TRBD1 (5 bases). The CDR3 is 15 residues long. Deletions cut 1 base from V and 0 bases from J, with 9 bases between. Germline V gene data show CDR1 as SGHVS and CDR2 as FNYEAQ. Here the CDR3 reads CASSLDPGTNYGYTF. DNA of the CDR3: TGTGCCAGCAGCTTAGATCCAGGGACTAACTATGGCTACACCTTC.

The chain carries TRBV5-1 and TRBJ2-1, with 8 bases that match TRBD2. CDR3 length: 15 amino acids. The V segment lost 4 bases and the J segment 7 bases; nucleotides outside the gene matches: 10. Germline V gene data show CDR1 as SGHRS and CDR2 as YFSETQ. CDR3 in amino acids: CASSPRLARGNEQFF. CDR3 in DNA: TGCGCCAGCAGCCCAAGACTAGCGCGCGGAAATGAGCAGTTCTTC.

CDR3 sequence (DNA): TGTGCCAGCAGCTTCGGACAGCTCACATCTGAAAAACTGTTTTTT. Protein sequence: CASSFGQLTSEKLFF. This chain connects TRBV7-9 to TRBJ1-4; tentative D call: TRBD1 (6 bases). The germline CDR1 and CDR2 sequences are SEHNR and FQNEAQ (reference sequence). The CDR3 covers 15 residues. The germline V and J ends were trimmed by 3 bases and 7 bases, with 15 bases remaining between them.

This clone was detected once. The CDR3 loop is CASSGRDRGRENEQFF. CDR3 nucleotides: TGCGCCAGCAGCGGACGGGACAGGGGGCGCGAAAATGAGCAGTTCTTC. This sequence joins TRBV4-1 and TRBJ2-1; TRBD1 matches 12 bases. V gave up 5 bases and J gave up 7 bases; unmatched junction bases: 9. The CDR3 covers 16 residues. CDR1 MGHRA and CDR2 YSYEKL come from the germline V gene.

The chain joins TRBV25-1 to TRBJ1-4; D possibly corresponds to TRBD1 (5 bases). Between the trimmed V and J ends, which lost 3 bases and 5 bases, there was a span of 16 bases. The CDR3 is 16 amino acids. From germline, CDR1 is MGHDK and CDR2 SYGVNS. The CDR3 protein is CASSEAPRGRNEKLFF. DNA of the CDR3: TGTGCCAGCAGTGAGGCCCCGCGGGGACGGAATGAAAAACTGTTTTTT.

This clone is a singleton in its sample. The DNA for the CDR3 is TGTGCCAGCAGTGAATCTGTAGCGGGAGTTGCCGGGGAGCTGTTTTTT. This encodes CASSESVAGVAGELFF. This chain links TRBV25-1 with TRBJ2-2; 9 nucleotides match TRBD2. The germline V gene encodes CDR1 MGHDK and CDR2 SYGVNS. This CDR3 region has 16 residues. The trim removed 1 base at V and 6 bases at J, leaving 6 bases unmatched.

The DNA of the CDR3 is TGCGCCAGCAGCTTGGATGTGACCGGTAATGAAAAACTGTTTTTT. It specifies CASSLDVTGNEKLFF. The rearrangement joins TRBV5-1 to TRBJ1-4; the D is unclear. The length of the CDR3 is 15 residues. Germline CDR1 reads SGHRS; CDR2 reads YFSETQ. The ends were cut back, 0 bases at V and 4 bases at J, with 10 bases in the middle.